This T cell receptor (beta chain) was captured by sequencing in a study of PD-L1 blockade in urothelial cancer. This clone was observed a single time. Every PCR was spiked with synthetic TCR analog templates. The repertoire was sequenced with immunoSEQ multiplex PCR; TCRdb's copy has only in-frame clones and lacks some. The data hold about 72,000 clones, with 75% to 90% observed a single time. Germline lookup yields CDR1 MNHNS and CDR2 SASEGT. After removal of 6 bases from V and 5 bases from J, the junction contained 5 bases not matched to a gene. The CDR3 totals 14 residues. Regarding time point: pretreatment peripheral blood.

Sequencing was performed on PBMCs, taken around atezolizumab (anti-PD-L1) treatment. The rearrangement uses TRBV6-1 and TRBJ2-2, with TRBD2 matching over 8 bases. The receptor's source is a man between 60 and 75 years old with urothelial cancer. The CDR3 DNA follows: TGTGCCAGCAGGCCTCGGGGGGGAACCGGGGAGCTGTTTTTT. The encoded protein is CASRPRGGTGELFF.